This T cell receptor beta chain was profiled in a study of blood T cells in healthy people across ages. This clonotype has at least ten counts. The antigen is not known. Overall study results and limits: Age brought a roughly linear fall in TCR beta diversity measured per million T cells. A conclusive naive versus antigen-experienced comparison was prevented by the unsorted PBMCs.

Alongside a J-beta primer mix, a sample-barcoded 5' primer served in a second PCR lasting roughly 6 to 11 cycles. Each cDNA was tagged by a template-switch adaptor containing 12 random nucleotides. TCRdb called the 5' RACE reads again in MiXCR, with one record for every CDR3 protein. This sample carries approximately 680,000 distinct CDR3 sequences, about 30% of them seen once, and the ten largest clones take approximately 15%. The CDR3 is made up of 17 amino acids. With 3 bases removed from V and 2 bases from J, the gap between germline ends came to 18 bases. The germline CDR1 and CDR2 sequences are SGHDT and YYEEEE. Collection of ten milliliters of peripheral blood was performed for each donor.

Source material: blood. V gene TRBV5-6 combines with J gene TRBJ2-1; D possibly matches TRBD1 or TRBD2 (5 bases each). The receptor's source is a woman of 80 years or more in good health. The CDR3 sequence is CASSWGYEGKTYNEQFF. As DNA, the CDR3 is TGTGCCAGCAGCTGGGGATATGAGGGGAAGACCTACAATGAGCAGTTCTTC.